This T cell receptor beta chain was sequenced for a study of shared clonotypes between healthy human individuals. Study summary: Per donor, three plates held CD4 naive cells, three held CD4 memory, two held CD8 naive and one held CD8 memory.

With V trimmed by 4 bases and J by 5 bases, 2 bases remained unmatched. CDR3 length equals 15 residues. Germline V gene data show CDR1 as SGHDN and CDR2 as FVKESK. The assay was carried out at the deep level. Sorted-subset replicate PCR reactions contained roughly 190 ng DNA, corresponding to tens of thousands of T cell genomes. Generated by immunoSEQ multiplex PCR, the TCRdb table keeps only in-frame clones and is missing some. The profile shows fewer than 1.4 million clones, 75% to 85% of them singletons. A CD45RA-negative memory subset and a CD45RA+ naive subset were separated from the CD4+ cells. The source material was memory CD4+ T cells from PBMCs. As for subset: CD45RA-negative fraction. The TCR sequence derives from a man aged 18-30 years in good health. Some clones in this sample may be carry-over from other donors' samples. The chain couples TRBV14 to TRBJ2-3; 14 bases align to TRBD2. The CDR3 DNA reads TGTGCCAGCAGCCCCGGACTAGCGGGAGGAGATACGCAGTATTTT. It is translated as CASSPGLAGGDTQYF.